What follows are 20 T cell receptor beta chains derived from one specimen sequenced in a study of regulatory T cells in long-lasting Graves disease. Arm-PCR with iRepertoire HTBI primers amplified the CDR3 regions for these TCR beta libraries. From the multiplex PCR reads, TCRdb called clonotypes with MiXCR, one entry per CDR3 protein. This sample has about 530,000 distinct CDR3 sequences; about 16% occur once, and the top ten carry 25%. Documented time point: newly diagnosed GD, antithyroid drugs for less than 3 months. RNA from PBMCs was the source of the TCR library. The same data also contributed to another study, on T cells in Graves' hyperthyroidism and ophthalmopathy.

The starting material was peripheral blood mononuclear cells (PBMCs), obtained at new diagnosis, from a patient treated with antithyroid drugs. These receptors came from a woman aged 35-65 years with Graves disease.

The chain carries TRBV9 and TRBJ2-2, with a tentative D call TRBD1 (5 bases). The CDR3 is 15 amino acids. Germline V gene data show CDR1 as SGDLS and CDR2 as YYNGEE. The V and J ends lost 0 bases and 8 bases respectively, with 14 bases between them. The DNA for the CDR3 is TGTGCCAGCAGCGTAGGGGGCCCACTCCTAGGGGAGCTGTTTTTT. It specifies CASSVGGPLLGELFF.

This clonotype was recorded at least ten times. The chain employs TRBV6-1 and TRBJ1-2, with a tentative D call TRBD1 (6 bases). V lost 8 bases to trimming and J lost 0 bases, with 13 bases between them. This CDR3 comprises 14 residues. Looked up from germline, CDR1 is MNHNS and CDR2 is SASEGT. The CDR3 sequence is CASPNRAPNYGYTF. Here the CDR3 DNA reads TGTGCCAGCCCTAACAGGGCCCCTAACTATGGCTACACCTTC.

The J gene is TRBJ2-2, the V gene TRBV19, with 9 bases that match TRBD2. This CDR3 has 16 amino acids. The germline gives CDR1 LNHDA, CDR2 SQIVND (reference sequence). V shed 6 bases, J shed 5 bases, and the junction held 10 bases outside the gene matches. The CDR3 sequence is CASRRLAGPSTGELFF. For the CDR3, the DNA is TGTGCCAGTAGGCGGCTAGCGGGGCCCTCAACCGGGGAGCTGTTTTTT. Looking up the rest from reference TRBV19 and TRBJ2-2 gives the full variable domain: DGGITQSPKYLFRKEGQNVTLSCEQNLNHDAMYWYRQDPGQGLRLIYYSQIVNDFQKGDIAEGYSVSREKKESFPLTVTSAQKNPTAFYLCASRRLAGPSTGELFFGEGSRLTVL.

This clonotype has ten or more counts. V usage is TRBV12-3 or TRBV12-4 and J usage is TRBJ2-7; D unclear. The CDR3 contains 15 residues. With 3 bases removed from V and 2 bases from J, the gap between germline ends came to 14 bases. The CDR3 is CASSFSTGSTYEQYF. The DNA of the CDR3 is TGTGCCAGCAGTTTCTCTACCGGGTCCACCTACGAGCAGTACTTC.

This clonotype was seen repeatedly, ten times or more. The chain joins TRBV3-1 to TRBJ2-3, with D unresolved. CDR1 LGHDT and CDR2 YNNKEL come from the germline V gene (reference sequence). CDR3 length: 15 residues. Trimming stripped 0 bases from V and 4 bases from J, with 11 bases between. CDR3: CASSQDPVSSDTQYF. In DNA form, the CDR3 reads TGTGCCAGCAGCCAAGATCCTGTGTCCTCAGATACGCAGTATTTT.

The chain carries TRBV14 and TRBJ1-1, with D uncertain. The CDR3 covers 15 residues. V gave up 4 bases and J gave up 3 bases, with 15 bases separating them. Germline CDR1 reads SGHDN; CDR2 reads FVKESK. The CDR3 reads CASSPRLRLDTEAFF. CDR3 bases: TGTGCCAGCAGCCCTCGACTGAGGCTGGACACTGAAGCTTTCTTT.

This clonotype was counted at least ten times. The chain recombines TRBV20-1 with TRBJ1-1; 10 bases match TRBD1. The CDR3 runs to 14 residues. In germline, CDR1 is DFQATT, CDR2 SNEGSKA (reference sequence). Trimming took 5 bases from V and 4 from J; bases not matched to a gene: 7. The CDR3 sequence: CSAGGDRGGTEAFF. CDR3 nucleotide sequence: TGCAGTGCTGGTGGGGACAGGGGAGGCACTGAAGCTTTCTTT.

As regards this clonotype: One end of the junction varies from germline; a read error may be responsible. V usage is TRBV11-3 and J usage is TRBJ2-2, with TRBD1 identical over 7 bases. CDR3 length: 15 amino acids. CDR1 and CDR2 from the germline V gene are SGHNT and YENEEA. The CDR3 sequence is CAGSYTGVGTGELFF. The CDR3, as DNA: TGTGCCGGCAGCTACACAGGGGTTGGCACCGGGGAGCTGTTTTTT.

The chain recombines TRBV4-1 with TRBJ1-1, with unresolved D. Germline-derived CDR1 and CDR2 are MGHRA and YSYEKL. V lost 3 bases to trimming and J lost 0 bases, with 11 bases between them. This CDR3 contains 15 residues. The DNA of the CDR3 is TGCGCCAGCAGCCACCTCTCTGGGTTGAACACTGAAGCTTTCTTT. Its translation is CASSHLSGLNTEAFF.

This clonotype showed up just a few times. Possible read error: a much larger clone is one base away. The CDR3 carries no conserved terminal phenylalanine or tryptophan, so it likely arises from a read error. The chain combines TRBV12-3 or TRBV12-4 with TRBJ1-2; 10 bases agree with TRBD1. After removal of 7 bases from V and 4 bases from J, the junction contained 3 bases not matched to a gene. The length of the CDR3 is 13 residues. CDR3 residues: CASTGQGIYGYTL. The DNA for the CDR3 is TGTGCCAGCACGGGACAGGGGATCTATGGCTACACCTTA.

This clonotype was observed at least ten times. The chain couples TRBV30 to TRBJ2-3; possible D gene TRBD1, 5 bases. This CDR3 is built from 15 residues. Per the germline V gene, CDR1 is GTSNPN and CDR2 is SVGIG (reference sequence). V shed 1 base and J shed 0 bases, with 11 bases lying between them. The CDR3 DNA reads TGTGCCTGGAGTGGACAGTCCTCTAGCACAGATACGCAGTATTTT. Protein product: CAWSGQSSSTDTQYF.

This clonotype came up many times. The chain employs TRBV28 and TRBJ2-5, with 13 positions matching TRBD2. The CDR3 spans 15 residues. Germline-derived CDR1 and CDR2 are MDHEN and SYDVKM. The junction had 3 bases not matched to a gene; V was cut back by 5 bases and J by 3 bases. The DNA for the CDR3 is TGTGCCAGCAGTCCACTAGCGGGGGGGAAAGAGACCCAGTACTTC. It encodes CASSPLAGGKETQYF.

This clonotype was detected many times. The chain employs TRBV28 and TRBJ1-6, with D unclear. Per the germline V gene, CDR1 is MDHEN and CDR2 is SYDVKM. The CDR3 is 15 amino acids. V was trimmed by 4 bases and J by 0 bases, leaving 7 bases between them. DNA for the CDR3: TGTGCCAGCAGTTCTGCTTACTCCTATAATTCACCCCTCCACTTT. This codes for CASSSAYSYNSPLHF.

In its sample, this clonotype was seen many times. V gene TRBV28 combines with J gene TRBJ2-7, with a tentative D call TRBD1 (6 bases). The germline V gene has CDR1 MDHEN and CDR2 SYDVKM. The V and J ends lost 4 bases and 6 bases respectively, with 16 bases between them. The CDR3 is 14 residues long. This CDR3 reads CASSSTGMIGEQYF. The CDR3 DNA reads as TGTGCCAGCAGTTCAACAGGGATGATAGGCGAGCAGTACTTC.

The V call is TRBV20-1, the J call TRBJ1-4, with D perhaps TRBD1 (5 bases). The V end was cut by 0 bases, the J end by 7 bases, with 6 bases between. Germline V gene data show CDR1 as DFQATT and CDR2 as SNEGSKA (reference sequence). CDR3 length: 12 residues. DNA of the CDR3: TGCAGTGCTAGAGACAGGGTTGAAAAACTGTTTTTT. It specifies CSARDRVEKLFF.

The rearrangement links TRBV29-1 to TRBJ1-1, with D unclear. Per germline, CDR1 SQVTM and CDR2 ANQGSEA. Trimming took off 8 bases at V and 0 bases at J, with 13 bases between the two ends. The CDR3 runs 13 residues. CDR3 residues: CSFSSRLNTEAFF. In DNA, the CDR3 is TGCAGCTTCTCGTCCCGCCTGAACACTGAAGCTTTCTTT.

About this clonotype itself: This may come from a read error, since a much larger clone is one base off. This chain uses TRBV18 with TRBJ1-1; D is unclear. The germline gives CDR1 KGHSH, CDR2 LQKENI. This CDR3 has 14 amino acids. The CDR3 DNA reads TGTGCCGGCTCACCACTCGTTGGGTCCACTGAAGCTTTCTTT. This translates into CAGSPLVGSTEAFF. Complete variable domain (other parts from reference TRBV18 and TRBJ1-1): NAGVMQNPRHLVRRRGQEARLRCSPMKGHSHVYWYRQLPEEGLKFMVYLQKENIIDESGMPKERFSAEFPKEGPSILRIQQVVRGDSAAYFCAGSPLVGSTEAFFGQGTRLTVV.

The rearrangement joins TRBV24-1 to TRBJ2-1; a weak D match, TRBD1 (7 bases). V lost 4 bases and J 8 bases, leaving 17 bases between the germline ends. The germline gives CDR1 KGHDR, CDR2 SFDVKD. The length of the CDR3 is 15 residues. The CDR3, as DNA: TGTGCCACCAGTGACGGGGGACAGCTAGGAGATGAGCAGTTCTTC. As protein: CATSDGGQLGDEQFF.

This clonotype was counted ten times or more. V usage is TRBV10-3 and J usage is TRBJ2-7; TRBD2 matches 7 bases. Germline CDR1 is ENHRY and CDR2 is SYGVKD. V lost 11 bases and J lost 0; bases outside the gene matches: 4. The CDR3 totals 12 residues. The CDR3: CAVRGSSYEQYF. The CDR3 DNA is TGTGCCGTACGCGGGAGCTCCTACGAGCAGTACTTC.

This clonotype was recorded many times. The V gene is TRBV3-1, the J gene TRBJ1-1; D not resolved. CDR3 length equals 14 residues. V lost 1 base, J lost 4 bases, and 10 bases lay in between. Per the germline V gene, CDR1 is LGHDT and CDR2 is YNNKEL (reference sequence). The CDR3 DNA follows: TGTGCCAGCAGCCAAGGCCACAGCGGCACTGAAGCTTTCTTT. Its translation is CASSQGHSGTEAFF.